The 26 T cell receptor beta chains in this list originate from one sample, sequenced in a study of OX40 agonist ivuxolimab in advanced cancers. The protocol was immunoSEQ multiplex PCR, while the TCRdb copy is restricted to in-frame clones and leaves out a portion. The data show 100,000 or so clones, roughly nine tenths seen once. Sequences were derived from CD4+ or CD8+ T cells sorted from blood, sampled in a trial of the OX40 agonist ivuxolimab. The receptor source for this set is an adult with an advanced solid tumor such as melanoma, head and neck, liver or kidney cancer.

V and J are TRBV2 and TRBJ1-5; tentatively, D is TRBD1 (6 bases). V was clipped by 4 bases and J by 3 bases, with 7 bases between them. There are 13 residues in the CDR3. Germline assignment: CDR1 SNHLY and CDR2 FYNNEI. The CDR3 loop reads CASSGQANQPQHF. The CDR3 DNA reads as TGTGCCAGCAGTGGACAGGCCAATCAGCCCCAGCATTTT.

V and J are TRBV27 and TRBJ1-5, with TRBD1 as a possible D gene (5 bases). Germline CDR1 and CDR2: MNHEY and SMNVEV (reference sequence). Trimming took off 6 bases at V and 5 bases at J, with 14 bases between the two ends. CDR3 length: 14 amino acids. In DNA form, the CDR3 reads TGTGCCAGCAGCCAGAACAGGTTCGATCAGCCCCAGCATTTT. It specifies CASSQNRFDQPQHF.

The chain uses TRBV4-1 and TRBJ1-4; D is unresolved. Trimming removed 3 bases from V and 5 bases from J, with 13 bases in between. The CDR3 spans 15 residues. CDR1 MGHRA and CDR2 YSYEKL come from the germline V gene. CDR3 DNA sequence: TGCGCCAGCAGCCAGGCAAAACTACGGAATGAAAAACTGTTTTTT. It codes for CASSQAKLRNEKLFF.

This clone has just a few counts. The chain employs TRBV7-3 and TRBJ2-1; 10 bases agree with TRBD2. V trimming: 2 bases; J trimming: 3 bases; junction bases outside the gene matches: 4. CDR1 and CDR2 from the germline V gene are SGHTA and FQGTGA. CDR3 length: 16 amino acids. CDR3 DNA sequence: TGTGCCAGCAGCTTACACGGGACTAGCGACTACAATGAGCAGTTCTTC. It translates to CASSLHGTSDYNEQFF.

The CDR3 sequence: CASSLTGGLATDTQYF. CDR3 DNA: TGTGCCAGCAGCTTGACAGGGGGCCTTGCGACAGATACGCAGTATTTT. The chain recombines TRBV11-3 with TRBJ2-3; 10 bases align to TRBD1. Germline loops: CDR1 SGHNT, CDR2 YENEEA. This CDR3 is built from 16 residues. V dropped 3 bases and J dropped 3; count of bases not matched to a gene: 6.

The chain couples TRBV10-3 to TRBJ1-2; D is possibly TRBD1 (5 bases). The CDR3 extends over 14 amino acids. The germline CDR1 and CDR2 sequences are ENHRY and SYGVKD. V lost 8 bases and J lost 8, with 21 bases in between. CDR3 bases: TGTGCCATCGGGGGGAAGGGGTTCACGACCGGCTACACCTTC. Translated: CAIGGKGFTTGYTF.

V is TRBV2 and J is TRBJ2-5; D gene uncertain. CDR1 SNHLY and CDR2 FYNNEI come from the germline V gene. This CDR3 region has 13 residues. The V and J ends lost 3 bases and 4 bases respectively, with 9 bases between them. The CDR3: CASSDDQRETQYF. DNA for the CDR3: TGTGCCAGCAGTGACGACCAGAGAGAGACCCAGTACTTC.

This clone was counted only a few times. The chain recombines TRBV18 with TRBJ1-2, with 8 bases matching TRBD1. This CDR3 is 13 amino acids long. The V and J ends lost 3 bases and 6 bases, in that order; junction bases with no gene match: 3. The germline V gene encodes CDR1 KGHSH and CDR2 LQKENI. The CDR3 loop is CASSPLDRDGYTF. Written as DNA, the CDR3 is TGTGCCAGCTCACCCTTGGACAGGGATGGCTACACCTTC.

This chain joins TRBV27 and TRBJ2-1; the match to TRBD2 covers 8 bases. Germline V lookup: CDR1 MNHEY, CDR2 SMNVEV (reference sequence). The CDR3 sequence is 15 residues long. Losses at the gene ends were 6 bases for V and 6 bases for J; bases not matched to a gene: 10. The CDR3 DNA reads TGTGCCAGCAGACGTTCTAGCGGGTGGGGCAATGAGCAGTTCTTC. This sequence encodes CASRRSSGWGNEQFF.

This chain connects TRBV7-2 to TRBJ2-3; D uncertain. V lost 8 bases and J 4 bases, leaving 13 bases between the germline ends. Looked up from germline, CDR1 is SGHTA and CDR2 is FQGNSA. This CDR3 has 13 amino acids. DNA for the CDR3: TGTGCCAGCCTTCTTAGAGGTGCAGATACGCAGTATTTT. It is translated as CASLLRGADTQYF. The full variable domain, rest sourced from reference TRBV7-2 and TRBJ2-3, is GAGVSQSPSNKVTEKGKDVELRCDPISGHTALYWYRQSLGQGLEFLIYFQGNSAPDKSGLPSDRFSAERTGGSVSTLTIQRTQQEDSAVYLCASLLRGADTQYFGPGTRLTVL.

This chain links TRBV19 with TRBJ1-2; D unclear. The germline V gene has CDR1 LNHDA and CDR2 SQIVND (reference sequence). V was shortened by 5 bases and J by 7 bases, with 17 bases between the two germline ends. The CDR3 spans 14 residues. CDR3 residues: CASSRESDGGGYTF. In DNA form, the CDR3 reads TGTGCCAGTAGTCGGGAGTCTGACGGTGGTGGCTACACCTTC.

V gene TRBV28 combines with J gene TRBJ1-2, with unresolved D. The CDR3 has 14 amino acids. Between the trimmed V and J ends, which lost 5 bases and 8 bases, there was a span of 18 bases. CDR1 and CDR2 from the germline V gene are MDHEN and SYDVKM. This CDR3 is CASSPAGQPLGYTF. In DNA, the CDR3 is TGTGCCAGCAGTCCCGCGGGCCAGCCTTTGGGCTACACCTTC.

The CDR3 DNA reads as TGCGCCAGCAGCCAGGACCAAAGCACAGATACGCAGTATTTT. Encoded protein: CASSQDQSTDTQYF. V usage is TRBV4-1 and J usage is TRBJ2-3; D is uncertain. Germline CDR1 reads MGHRA; CDR2 reads YSYEKL. The CDR3 is 14 amino acids. Trimming took 3 bases from V and 0 from J, leaving 7 bases between them.

The chain recombines TRBV5-1 with TRBJ1-2; a weak D match, TRBD1 (6 bases). The CDR3 runs to 17 residues. Per the germline V gene, CDR1 is SGHRS and CDR2 is YFSETQ. V dropped 0 bases and J dropped 0 bases, with 15 bases sitting between them. As DNA, the CDR3 is TGCGCCAGCAGCTTGGCCTACTCTGGACAGACTAACTATGGCTACACCTTC. It encodes CASSLAYSGQTNYGYTF.

The chain carries TRBV15 and TRBJ2-5; 9 bases align to TRBD2. V lost 3 bases and J lost 2; bases outside the gene matches: 4. Germline CDR1 is LNHNV and CDR2 is YYDKDF (reference sequence). The CDR3 is 15 amino acids. CDR3: CATSRKGLAQETQYF. In DNA, the CDR3 is TGTGCCACCAGCAGGAAGGGACTAGCTCAAGAGACCCAGTACTTC.

This clone was detected only once. The gene calls are TRBV5-1 and TRBJ2-2; 11 bases match TRBD2. This CDR3 is built from 15 residues. Per germline, CDR1 SGHRS and CDR2 YFSETQ. V lost 4 bases, J lost 7 bases, and 6 bases stayed unmatched. CDR3 protein: CASSALAGGDGELFF. Written as DNA, the CDR3 is TGCGCCAGCAGCGCCTTAGCGGGAGGGGACGGGGAGCTGTTTTTT.

The rearrangement links TRBV5-4 to TRBJ1-2; TRBD1 agrees at 7 bases. The CDR3 is 14 amino acids. Germline CDR1 and CDR2: SGHNT and YYREEE (reference sequence). The V and J ends lost 5 bases and 6 bases, in that order; junction bases with no gene match: 10. The CDR3 DNA is TGTGCCAGCAGTATGCAGGGGGGATTGGATGGCTACACCTTC. Its translation is CASSMQGGLDGYTF.

The rearrangement links TRBV9 to TRBJ1-1; D may be TRBD1 (6 bases). Per the germline V gene, CDR1 is SGDLS and CDR2 is YYNGEE. This CDR3 spans 15 amino acids. V was cut by 2 bases and J by 2 bases, with 13 bases left in between. DNA for the CDR3: TGTGCCAGCAGCGTTTTTTCAGGGGTTAACACTGAAGCTTTCTTT. It is translated as CASSVFSGVNTEAFF.

This chain uses TRBV6-6 with TRBJ2-1; D not resolved. Trimming shortened V by 4 bases and J by 6 bases, and 7 bases separated the two germline ends. The germline CDR1 and CDR2 sequences are MNHNY and SVGAGI (reference sequence). The length of the CDR3 is 12 residues. CDR3 sequence (DNA): TGTGCCAGCAGTTTGTCTGGCAATGAGCAGTTCTTC. The encoded protein is CASSLSGNEQFF.

This clone was counted a single time. The rearrangement joins TRBV10-3 to TRBJ1-1, with D possibly being TRBD1 (6 bases). V lost 6 bases, J lost 1 base, and 15 bases lay in between. The length of the CDR3 is 15 residues. Germline values: CDR1 ENHRY, CDR2 SYGVKD. CDR3 sequence reads: CAISPSGAGNTEAFF. In nucleotides, the CDR3 is TGTGCCATCAGCCCATCAGGGGCAGGGAACACTGAAGCTTTCTTT.

The table lists this clone with a count of one. V gene TRBV18 combines with J gene TRBJ2-7; 7 nucleotides line up with TRBD2. There are 15 residues in the CDR3. Trimming cost V 4 bases and J 3 bases; bases outside gene matches: 9. The germline V gene has CDR1 KGHSH and CDR2 LQKENI. The CDR3 protein is CASSLGLPPGYEQYF. CDR3 nucleotide sequence: TGTGCCAGCTCACTGGGACTACCTCCGGGCTACGAGCAGTACTTC.

This chain connects TRBV18 to TRBJ1-1, with D uncertain. The V end lost 2 bases, the J end lost 8 bases, and 9 bases lay between the germline ends. The germline CDR1 and CDR2 sequences are KGHSH and LQKENI. The CDR3 has 12 residues. The CDR3 protein is CASSPLTSEAFF. The CDR3 DNA sequence: TGTGCCAGCTCACCATTAACAAGCGAAGCTTTCTTT.

This clone appeared a few times. The chain employs TRBV2 and TRBJ1-5; D gene ambiguous. This CDR3 region has 14 residues. The germline V gene has CDR1 SNHLY and CDR2 FYNNEI. The ends were cut back, 11 bases at V and 5 bases at J, with 19 bases in the middle. The CDR3 is CASPKGRFDQPQHF. Written as DNA, the CDR3 is TGTGCCTCACCCAAAGGCAGGTTTGATCAGCCCCAGCATTTT.

The rearrangement joins TRBV7-2 to TRBJ2-5; tentative D call: TRBD1 (5 bases). Germline CDR1 SGHTA, CDR2 FQGNSA. V was pared by 5 bases and J by 5 bases, with 15 bases between. This CDR3 contains 14 residues. This CDR3 is CASSPPSGSETQYF. The CDR3 coding sequence is TGTGCCAGCAGCCCCCCATCAGGGTCGGAGACCCAGTACTTC. Full variable domain (rest looked up from reference TRBV7-2 and TRBJ2-5): GAGVSQSPSNKVTEKGKDVELRCDPISGHTALYWYRQSLGQGLEFLIYFQGNSAPDKSGLPSDRFSAERTGGSVSTLTIQRTQQEDSAVYLCASSPPSGSETQYFGPGTRLLVL.

This chain joins TRBV19 and TRBJ2-7; tentative D call: TRBD2 (5 bases). V lost 7 bases to trimming and J lost 0 bases, with 22 bases between them. This CDR3 is built from 17 residues. Germline V lookup: CDR1 LNHDA, CDR2 SQIVND (reference sequence). The CDR3 protein is CASTDGLICEDSYEQYF. The CDR3 coding sequence is TGTGCCAGTACCGACGGACTCATTTGCGAGGACTCCTACGAGCAGTACTTC.

The rearrangement links TRBV5-1 to TRBJ1-2; D gene unclear. The V end lost 4 bases, the J end lost 2 bases, and 12 bases lay between the germline ends. Germline values: CDR1 SGHRS, CDR2 YFSETQ. The CDR3 sequence is 14 residues long. CDR3 amino acids: CASSLLEGNYGYTF. The DNA for the CDR3 is TGCGCCAGCAGCCTTTTGGAAGGGAACTATGGCTACACCTTC.